This section outlines one TCR beta chain sequence together with its context. The antigen is not known. Other DNA sequences in the sample encode the same CDR3. This CDR3 is 12 amino acids long. V was clipped by 2 bases and J by 5 bases, with 6 bases between them. Germline loops: CDR1 MNHEY, CDR2 SVGAGI. Treatment specified: about 20 received Ad26.COV2.S at low or high dose, single or two shots; 5 received placebo; per-sample allocation not given. Sampling was performed 63 days after the first vaccine or placebo injection. The donor was a Boston adult aged 18-55 years. Assay: immunoSEQ multiplex PCR; the TCRdb copy retains only in-frame clones and omits some. The sample holds over 250,000 clones, about 89% seen once. The sample comes from a study of Ad26.COV2.S vaccination and SARS-CoV-2 variants. About the research overall: Vaccine-arm donor from the placebo-controlled COV1001 Ad26.COV2.S trial. Into the muscle, Ad26.COV2.S was dosed once or twice, 56 days apart.

Study findings and constraints: Ad26.COV2.S recipients had broader spike-specific TCRs (P = 0.0014).

The sequenced sample was peripheral blood, obtained in a trial of Ad26.COV2.S vaccine versus placebo. This receptor was identified in a person between 18 and 65 years old who received the Ad26.COV2.S COVID-19 vaccine or a placebo. The chain recombines TRBV6-5 with TRBJ1-1; tentative D call: TRBD1 (5 bases). The CDR3 spells CASSYGGTEAFF. The CDR3 region has the DNA TGTGCCAGCAGTTACGGGGGGACTGAAGCTTTCTTT.